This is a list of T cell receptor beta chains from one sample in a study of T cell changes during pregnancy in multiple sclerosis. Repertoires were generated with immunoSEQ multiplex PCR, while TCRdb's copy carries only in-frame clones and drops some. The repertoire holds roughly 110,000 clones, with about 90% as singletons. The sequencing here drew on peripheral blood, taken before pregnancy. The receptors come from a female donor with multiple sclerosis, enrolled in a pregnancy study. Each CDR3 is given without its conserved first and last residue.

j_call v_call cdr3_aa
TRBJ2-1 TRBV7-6 ASSLWSGTSGYNEQF
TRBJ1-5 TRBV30 AWSTRQGGNQPQH
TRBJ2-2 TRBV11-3 ASSFGTSGGAGELF
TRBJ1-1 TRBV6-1 ASSEAGTGATEAF
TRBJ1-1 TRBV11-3 ASSFKGVFTEAF
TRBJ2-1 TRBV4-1 ASSRRLAGTNEQF
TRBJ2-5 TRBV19 ASSRGRAGETQY
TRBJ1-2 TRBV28 ASSLHRVKVDGYT
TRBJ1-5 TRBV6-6 ASIHGGSGNQPQH
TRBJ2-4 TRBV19 ASSIGGRGFSKNIQY
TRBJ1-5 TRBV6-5 ASSYSSVGRQPQH
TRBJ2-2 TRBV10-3 AIGGRTGELF
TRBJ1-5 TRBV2 ASLGGNQPQH
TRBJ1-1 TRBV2 ATKDGPGTEAF
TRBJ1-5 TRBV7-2 ASSITRGREPQH
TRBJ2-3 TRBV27 ASRRTSGMKGGTQY
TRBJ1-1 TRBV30 AWTGGNTEAF
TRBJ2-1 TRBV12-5 ASGLVGTSVYNEQF
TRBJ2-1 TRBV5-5 ASSNTGGDYNEQF
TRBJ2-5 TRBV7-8 ASSKGTFLQETQY
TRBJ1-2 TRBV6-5 ASSGNYGYT
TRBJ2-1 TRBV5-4 ASSPTGLAGPGSYNEQF
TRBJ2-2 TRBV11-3 ASSLGDSTGELF
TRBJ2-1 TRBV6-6 ASSYSNPASNEQF
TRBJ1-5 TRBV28 ASSLSALRGSAGQGNQPQH
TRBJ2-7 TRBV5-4 ASSLAGGHYEQY
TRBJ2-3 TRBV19 ASSTGLAVSTDTQY
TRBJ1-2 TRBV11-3 ASSPGQPGGYT
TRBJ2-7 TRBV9 ASSVGGGSGSGYEQY
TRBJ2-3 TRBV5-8 ASSSGRGGRTDTQY
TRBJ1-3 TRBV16 ASSQSGAVSGNTIY
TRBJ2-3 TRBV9 ASSAPGDFTDTQY
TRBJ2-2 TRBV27 ASSLRPGFDTGELF
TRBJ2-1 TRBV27 ASSLSGEGVEQF
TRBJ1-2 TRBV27 ASSPQVSYGYT
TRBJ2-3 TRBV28 ATSGQGFYADTQY
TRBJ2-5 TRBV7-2 ASSQTGSETQY
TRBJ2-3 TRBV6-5 ASSAGGRGTDTQY
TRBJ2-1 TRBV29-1 SATRDLGNEQF
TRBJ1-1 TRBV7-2 ASSFAGRNTEAF
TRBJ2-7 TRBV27 ASSLSIGAGEQY
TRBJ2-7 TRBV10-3 AIRGTGVYEQY
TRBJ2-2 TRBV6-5 ASESQLNTGELF
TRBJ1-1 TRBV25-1 ASSFSGGFDTEAF
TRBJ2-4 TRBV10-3 ATAEQGNIQY
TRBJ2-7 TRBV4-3 ASSQVVSYEQY
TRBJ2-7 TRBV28 ASSSLTGMYEQY
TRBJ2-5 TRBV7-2 ASSLLAGVPETQY
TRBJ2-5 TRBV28 ASSLGGRETQY
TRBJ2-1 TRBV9 ASSVRDRGRGQF
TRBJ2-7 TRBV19 ASSRRTDRGYEQY
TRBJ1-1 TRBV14 ASSQLAPLNTEAF
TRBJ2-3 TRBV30 AWSVLLGGWRTDTQY